This record looks at one TCR beta chain sequence and its context. This record belongs to a study of T cell responses to AZD1222 COVID-19 vaccine. The table came from immunoSEQ multiplex PCR; TCRdb's copy has only in-frame clones and leaves some out. The table has roughly 130,000 clones, around 84% seen once; the top ten hold 12%. Per germline, CDR1 ENHRY and CDR2 SYGVKD. Trimming took 6 bases from V and 4 from J; bases not matched to a gene: 7. The CDR3 is 14 residues long. The rearrangement links TRBV10-3 to TRBJ2-7; 9 bases align to TRBD1. The receptor was derived from an adult in good health. The sequencing used peripheral blood, collected on day 0 of AZD1222 vaccination. CDR3 region: CAISRQGERYEQYF. The CDR3 DNA sequence: TGTGCCATCAGCCGACAGGGGGAAAGGTACGAGCAGTACTTC.